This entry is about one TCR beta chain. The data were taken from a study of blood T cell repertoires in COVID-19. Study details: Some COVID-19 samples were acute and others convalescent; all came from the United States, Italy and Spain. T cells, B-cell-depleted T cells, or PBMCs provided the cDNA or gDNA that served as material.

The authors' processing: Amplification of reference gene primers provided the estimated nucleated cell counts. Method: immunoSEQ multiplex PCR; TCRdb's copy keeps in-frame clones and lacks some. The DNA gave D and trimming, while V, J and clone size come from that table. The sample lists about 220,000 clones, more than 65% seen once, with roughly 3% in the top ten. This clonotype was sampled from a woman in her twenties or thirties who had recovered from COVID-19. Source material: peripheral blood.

This CDR3 reads CASSPRLGQENPGELFF. In nucleotides, the CDR3 is TGTGCCAGCTCACCCCGTTTGGGACAGGAAAATCCCGGGGAGCTGTTTTTT. This chain uses TRBV18 with TRBJ2-2; 8 nucleotides agree with TRBD1. The V segment lost 3 bases and the J segment 6 bases; nucleotides outside the gene matches: 12. Germline V CDR1 and CDR2: KGHSH, LQKENI. The CDR3 is 17 residues long.